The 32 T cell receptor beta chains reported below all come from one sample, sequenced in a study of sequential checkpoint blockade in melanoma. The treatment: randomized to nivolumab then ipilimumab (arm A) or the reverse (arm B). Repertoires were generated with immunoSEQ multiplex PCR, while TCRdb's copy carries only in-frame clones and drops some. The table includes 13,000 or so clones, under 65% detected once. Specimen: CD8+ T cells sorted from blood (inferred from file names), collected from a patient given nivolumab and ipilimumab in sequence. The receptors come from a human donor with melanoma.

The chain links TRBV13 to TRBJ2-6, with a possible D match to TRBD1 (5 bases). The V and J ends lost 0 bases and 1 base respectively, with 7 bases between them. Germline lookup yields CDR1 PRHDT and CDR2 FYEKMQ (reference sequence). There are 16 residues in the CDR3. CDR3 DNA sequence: TGTGCCAGCAGCTTAGGCAGGGTATCTGGGGCCAACGTCCTGACTTTC. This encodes CASSLGRVSGANVLTF.

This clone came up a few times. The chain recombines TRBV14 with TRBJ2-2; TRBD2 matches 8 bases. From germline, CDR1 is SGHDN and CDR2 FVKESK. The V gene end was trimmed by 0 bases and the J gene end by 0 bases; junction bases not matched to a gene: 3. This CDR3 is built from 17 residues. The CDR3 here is CASSQDRAGANTGELFF. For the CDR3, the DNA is TGTGCCAGCAGCCAAGATAGAGCGGGGGCGAACACCGGGGAGCTGTTTTTT.

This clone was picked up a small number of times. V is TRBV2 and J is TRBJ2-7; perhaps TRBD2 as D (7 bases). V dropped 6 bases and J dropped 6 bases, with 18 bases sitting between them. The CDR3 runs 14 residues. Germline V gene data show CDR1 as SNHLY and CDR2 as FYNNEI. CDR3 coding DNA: TGTGCCAGCAGCTCGGGGGGCCAAGACTCCGAGCAGTACTTC. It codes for CASSSGGQDSEQYF. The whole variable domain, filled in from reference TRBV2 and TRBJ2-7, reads EPEVTQTPSHQVTQMGQEVILRCVPISNHLYFYWYRQILGQKVEFLVSFYNNEISEKSEIFDDQFSVERPDGSNFTLKIRSTKLEDSAMYFCASSSGGQDSEQYFGPGTRLTVT.

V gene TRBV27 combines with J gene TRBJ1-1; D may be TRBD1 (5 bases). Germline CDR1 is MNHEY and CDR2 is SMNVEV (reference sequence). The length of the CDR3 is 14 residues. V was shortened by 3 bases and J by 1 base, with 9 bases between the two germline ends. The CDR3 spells CASSFLTENTEAFF. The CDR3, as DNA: TGTGCCAGCAGTTTTCTGACAGAGAACACTGAAGCTTTCTTT.

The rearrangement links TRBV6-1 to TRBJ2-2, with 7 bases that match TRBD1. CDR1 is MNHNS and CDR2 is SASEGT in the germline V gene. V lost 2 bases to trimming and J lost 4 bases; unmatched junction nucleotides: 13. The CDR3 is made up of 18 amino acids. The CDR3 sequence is CASSELAPGQLTTGELFF. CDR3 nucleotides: TGTGCCAGCAGTGAACTAGCCCCGGGACAGCTAACCACCGGGGAGCTGTTTTTT.

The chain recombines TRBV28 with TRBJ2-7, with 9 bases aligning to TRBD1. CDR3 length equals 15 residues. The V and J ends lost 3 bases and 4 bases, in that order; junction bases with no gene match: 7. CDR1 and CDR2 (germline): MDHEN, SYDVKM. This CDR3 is CASSFPGQGTYEQYF. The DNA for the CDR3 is TGTGCCAGCAGTTTTCCGGGACAGGGAACATACGAGCAGTACTTC.

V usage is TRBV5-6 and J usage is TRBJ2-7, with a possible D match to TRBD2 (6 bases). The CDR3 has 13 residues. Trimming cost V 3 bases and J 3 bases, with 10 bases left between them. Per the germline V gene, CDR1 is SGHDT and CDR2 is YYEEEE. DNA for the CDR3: TGTGCCAGCAGCTCGGCGGGAAGCTACGAGCAGTACTTC. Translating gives CASSSAGSYEQYF.

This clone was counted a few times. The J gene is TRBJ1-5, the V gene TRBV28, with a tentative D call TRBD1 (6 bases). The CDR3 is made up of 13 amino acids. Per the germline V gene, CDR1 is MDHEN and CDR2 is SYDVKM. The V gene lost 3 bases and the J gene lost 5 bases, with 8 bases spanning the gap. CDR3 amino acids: CASSFQGHQPQHF. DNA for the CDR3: TGTGCCAGCAGTTTTCAGGGGCATCAGCCCCAGCATTTT.

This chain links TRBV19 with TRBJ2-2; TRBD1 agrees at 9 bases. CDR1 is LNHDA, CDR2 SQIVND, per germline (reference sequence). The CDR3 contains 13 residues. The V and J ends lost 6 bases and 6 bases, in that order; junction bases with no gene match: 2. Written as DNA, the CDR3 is TGTGCCAGTAGAGACAGGGGGGCCGGGGAGCTGTTTTTT. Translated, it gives CASRDRGAGELFF.

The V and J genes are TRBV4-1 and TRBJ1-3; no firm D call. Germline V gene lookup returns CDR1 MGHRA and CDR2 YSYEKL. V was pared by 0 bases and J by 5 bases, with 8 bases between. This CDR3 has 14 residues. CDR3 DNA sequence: TGCGCCAGCAGCCAAGAGTCAGTCCGAAACACCATATATTTT. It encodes CASSQESVRNTIYF.

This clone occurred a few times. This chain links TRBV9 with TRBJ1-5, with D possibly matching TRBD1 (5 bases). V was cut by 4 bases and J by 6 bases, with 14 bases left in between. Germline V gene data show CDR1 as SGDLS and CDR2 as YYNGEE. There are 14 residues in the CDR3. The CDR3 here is CASSQDGGSQPQHF. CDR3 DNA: TGTGCCAGCAGCCAGGATGGGGGGAGTCAGCCCCAGCATTTT.

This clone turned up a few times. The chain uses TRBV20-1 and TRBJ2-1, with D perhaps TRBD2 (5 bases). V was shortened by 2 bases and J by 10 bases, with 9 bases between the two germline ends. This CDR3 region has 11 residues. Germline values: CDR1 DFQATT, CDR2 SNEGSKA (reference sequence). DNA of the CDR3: TGCAGTGCTAGACTTAGCGCGGAGCAGTTCTTC. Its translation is CSARLSAEQFF.

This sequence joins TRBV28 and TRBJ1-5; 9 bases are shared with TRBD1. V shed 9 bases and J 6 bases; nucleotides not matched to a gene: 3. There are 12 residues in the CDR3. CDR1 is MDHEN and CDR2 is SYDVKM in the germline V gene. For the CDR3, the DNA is TGTGCCAGTTCGACAGGGGGTCAGCCCCAGCATTTT. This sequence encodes CASSTGGQPQHF.

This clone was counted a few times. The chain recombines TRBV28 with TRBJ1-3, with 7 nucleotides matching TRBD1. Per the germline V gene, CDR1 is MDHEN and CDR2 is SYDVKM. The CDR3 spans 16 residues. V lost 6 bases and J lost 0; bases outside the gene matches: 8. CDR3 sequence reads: CASSPDRVNSGNTIYF. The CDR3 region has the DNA TGTGCCAGCAGCCCAGACAGGGTGAACTCTGGAAACACCATATATTTT.

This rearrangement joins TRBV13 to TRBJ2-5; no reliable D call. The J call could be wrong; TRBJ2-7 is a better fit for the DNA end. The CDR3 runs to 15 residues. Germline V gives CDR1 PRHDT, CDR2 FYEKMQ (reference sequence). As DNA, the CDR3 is TGTGCCAGCAGCTCCCGCCGCGGTAGCTCCTACGAGCAGTACTTC. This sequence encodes CASSSRRGSSYEQYF.

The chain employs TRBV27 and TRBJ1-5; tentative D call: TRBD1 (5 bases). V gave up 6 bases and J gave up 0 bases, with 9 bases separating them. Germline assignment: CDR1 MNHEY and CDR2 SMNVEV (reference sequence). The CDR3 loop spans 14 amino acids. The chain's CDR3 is CASRPGLSNQPQHF. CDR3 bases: TGTGCCAGCAGACCGGGACTTAGCAATCAGCCCCAGCATTTT.

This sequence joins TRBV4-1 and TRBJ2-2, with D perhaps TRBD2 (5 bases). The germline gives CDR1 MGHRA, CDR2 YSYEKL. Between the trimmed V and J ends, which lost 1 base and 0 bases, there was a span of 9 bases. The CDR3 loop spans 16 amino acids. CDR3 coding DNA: TGCGCCAGCAGCCAAGTAGGAGGTGCGAACACCGGGGAGCTGTTTTTT. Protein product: CASSQVGGANTGELFF.

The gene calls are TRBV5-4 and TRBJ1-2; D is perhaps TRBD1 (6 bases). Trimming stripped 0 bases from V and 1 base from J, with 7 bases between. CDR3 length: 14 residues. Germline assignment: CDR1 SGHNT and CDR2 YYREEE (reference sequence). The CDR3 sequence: CASSLGQVNYGYTF. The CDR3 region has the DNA TGTGCCAGCAGCTTGGGACAGGTTAACTATGGCTACACCTTC.

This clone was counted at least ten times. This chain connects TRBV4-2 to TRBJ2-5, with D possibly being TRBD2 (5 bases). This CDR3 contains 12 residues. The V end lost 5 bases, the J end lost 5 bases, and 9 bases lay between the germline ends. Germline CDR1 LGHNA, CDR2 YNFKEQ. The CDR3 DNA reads TGTGCCAGCAGCTTAGCGTGGGAGACCCAGTACTTC. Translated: CASSLAWETQYF.

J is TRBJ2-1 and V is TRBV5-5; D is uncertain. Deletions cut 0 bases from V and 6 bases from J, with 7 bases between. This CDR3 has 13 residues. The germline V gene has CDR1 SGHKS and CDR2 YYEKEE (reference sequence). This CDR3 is CASSLASINEQFF. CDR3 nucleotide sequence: TGTGCCAGCAGCTTGGCCAGTATCAATGAGCAGTTCTTC. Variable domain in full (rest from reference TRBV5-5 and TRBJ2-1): DAGVTQSPTHLIKTRGQQVTLRCSPISGHKSVSWYQQVLGQGPQFIFQYYEKEERGRGNFPDRFSARQFPNYSSELNVNALLLGDSALYLCASSLASINEQFFGPGTRLTVL.

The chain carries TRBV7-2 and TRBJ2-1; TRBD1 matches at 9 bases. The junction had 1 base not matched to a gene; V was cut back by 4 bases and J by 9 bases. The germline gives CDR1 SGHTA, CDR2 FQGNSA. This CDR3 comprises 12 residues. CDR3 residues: CASSWTGVEQFF. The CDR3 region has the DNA TGTGCCAGCAGCTGGACAGGGGTTGAGCAGTTCTTC.

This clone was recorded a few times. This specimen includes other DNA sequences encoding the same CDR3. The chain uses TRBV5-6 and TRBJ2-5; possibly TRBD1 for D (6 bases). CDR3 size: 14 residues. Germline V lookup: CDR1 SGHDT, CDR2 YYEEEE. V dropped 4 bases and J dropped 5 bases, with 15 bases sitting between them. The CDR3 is CASSGVGGWETQYF. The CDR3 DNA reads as TGTGCCAGCAGCGGCGTAGGGGGTTGGGAGACCCAGTACTTC.

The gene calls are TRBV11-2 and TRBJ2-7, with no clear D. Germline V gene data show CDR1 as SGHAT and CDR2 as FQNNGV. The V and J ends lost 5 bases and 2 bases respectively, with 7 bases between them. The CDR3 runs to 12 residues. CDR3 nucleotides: TGTGCCAGCAGCGTGGTAGCCTACGAGCAGTACTTC. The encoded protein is CASSVVAYEQYF.

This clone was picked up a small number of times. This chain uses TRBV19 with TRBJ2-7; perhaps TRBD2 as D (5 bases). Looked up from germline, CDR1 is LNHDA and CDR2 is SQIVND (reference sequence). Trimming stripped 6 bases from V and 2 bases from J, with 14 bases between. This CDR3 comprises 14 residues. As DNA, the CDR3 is TGTGCCAGTAGCCCCGGACTGGGAACCTACGAGCAGTACTTC. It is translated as CASSPGLGTYEQYF.

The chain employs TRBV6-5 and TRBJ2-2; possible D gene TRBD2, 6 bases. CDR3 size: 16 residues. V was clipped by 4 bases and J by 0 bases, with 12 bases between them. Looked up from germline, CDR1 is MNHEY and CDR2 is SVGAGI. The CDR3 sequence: CASSWGLTANTGELFF. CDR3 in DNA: TGTGCCAGCAGTTGGGGACTGACCGCGAACACCGGGGAGCTGTTTTTT.

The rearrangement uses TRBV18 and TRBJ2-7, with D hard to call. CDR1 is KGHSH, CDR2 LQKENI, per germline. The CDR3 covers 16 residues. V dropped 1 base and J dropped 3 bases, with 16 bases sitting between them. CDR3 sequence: CASSPRAPEQLYEQYF. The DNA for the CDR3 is TGTGCCAGCTCACCACGGGCTCCTGAACAGCTCTACGAGCAGTACTTC.

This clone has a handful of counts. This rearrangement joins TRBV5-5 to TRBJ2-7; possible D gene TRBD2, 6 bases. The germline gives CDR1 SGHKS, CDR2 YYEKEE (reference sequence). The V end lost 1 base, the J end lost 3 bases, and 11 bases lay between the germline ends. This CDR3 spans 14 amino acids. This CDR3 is CASSLRGIGYEQYF. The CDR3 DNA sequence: TGTGCCAGCAGCTTGCGGGGGATCGGCTACGAGCAGTACTTC.

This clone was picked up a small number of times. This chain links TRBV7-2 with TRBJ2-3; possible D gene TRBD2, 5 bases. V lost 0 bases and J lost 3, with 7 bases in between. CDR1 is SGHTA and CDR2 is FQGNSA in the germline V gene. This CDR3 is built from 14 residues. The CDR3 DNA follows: TGTGCCAGCAGCTTAGCGGGAGCTACAGATACGCAGTATTTT. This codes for CASSLAGATDTQYF.

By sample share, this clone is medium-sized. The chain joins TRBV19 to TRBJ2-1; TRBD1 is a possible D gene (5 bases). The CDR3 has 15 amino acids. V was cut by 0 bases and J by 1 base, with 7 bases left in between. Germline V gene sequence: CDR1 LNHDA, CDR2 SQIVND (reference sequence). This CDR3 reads CASSIDQGSYNEQFF. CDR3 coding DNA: TGTGCCAGTAGTATAGACCAGGGATCCTACAATGAGCAGTTCTTC.

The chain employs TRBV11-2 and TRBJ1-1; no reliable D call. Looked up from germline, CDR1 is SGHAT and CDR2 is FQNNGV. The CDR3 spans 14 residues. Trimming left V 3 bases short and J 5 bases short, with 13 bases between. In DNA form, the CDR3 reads TGTGCCAGCAGCTTCACCGGACCGGGGACTGAAGCTTTCTTT. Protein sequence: CASSFTGPGTEAFF.

The CDR3 region has the DNA TGTGCCAGCAGCCCCCTTCCTGGTACAGGGGTATCAGATACGCAGTATTTT. Protein sequence: CASSPLPGTGVSDTQYF. The rearrangement uses TRBV7-6 and TRBJ2-3, with TRBD1 matching 7 bases. The germline gives CDR1 SGHVS, CDR2 FNYEAQ. The CDR3 covers 17 residues. V trimming: 5 bases; J trimming: 4 bases; junction bases outside the gene matches: 15.

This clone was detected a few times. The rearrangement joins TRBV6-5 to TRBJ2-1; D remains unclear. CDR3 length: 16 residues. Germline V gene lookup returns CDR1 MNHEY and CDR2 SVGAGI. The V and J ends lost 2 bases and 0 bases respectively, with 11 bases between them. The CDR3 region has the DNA TGTGCCAGCAGTTACGTCCGCTATAGCTCCTACAATGAGCAGTTCTTC. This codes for CASSYVRYSSYNEQFF.